The clone carrying this TCR beta chain was counted many times. Its target is unknown. With 0 bases removed from V and 16 bases from J, the gap between germline ends came to 7 bases. The CDR3 has 11 residues. Then a second PCR, running roughly 7 to 11 cycles, was carried out with a sample-barcoded 5' primer and a J-beta primer mix. Samples each returned at least 3 million CDR3-containing paired-end reads. TCRdb re-called the 5' RACE reads with MiXCR, one entry per CDR3 protein. The sample lists fewer than 950,000 distinct CDR3 sequences; about 37% were seen once. This sample was taken from a study of blood T cells in healthy people across ages. General study results and limits: Diversity of TCR beta per million T cells declined in a roughly linear way with age. Whereas aged donors had fewer naive CD4+ cells, long-lived donors had more of them and higher diversity.

V gene TRBV12-3 or TRBV12-4 combines with J gene TRBJ1-6; unclear D gene. Sequenced sample: blood. The receptor was derived from a young man in good health. This CDR3 is CASSLALPLHF. The DNA for the CDR3 is TGTGCCAGCAGTTTAGCGCTGCCACTCCACTTT.